What follows is one T cell receptor beta chain and its context. There is no known antigen for this receptor. Qualities for individual bases were not recorded, and no much larger clone is one base off. Following the manufacturer's instructions, TCR beta CDR3 regions were amplified by multiplex PCR with the immunoSEQ immune profiling system. An Illumina NextSeq system was used to carry out the sequencing. Turning to the authors' computational methods: The immunoSEQ Analyzer platform handled processing of the sequence data, and clonality was calculated by taking the square root of Simpson's index of productive rearrangements. Similarity in V and J usage was measured by Jensen-Shannon distance, and OLGA was used to compute CDR3 generation probabilities. Shared CDR3 sequences were searched in the immuneACCESS database (August 2020) and in VDJdb (December 2020). Not all clones reach the TCRdb copy of this immuneACCESS table, which keeps in-frame sequences only. Checked studies attribute under half of the gap to unresolved V genes and leave the rest unexplained. V and J calls and clone size are as listed in that table; D and trimming were resolved from the DNA. This sample has roughly 4,800 clones in its table, and around 96% of those were observed once. Around 2.9% of the sample is taken by the ten largest.

This sample is part of a study of monozygotic twins with cystic fibrosis (TCRdb year 2021). Regarding the research as a whole: Barcoded libraries were prepared with around 15 PCR cycles from roughly 2.8 micrograms of fragmented DNA. Made up mostly of children and adolescents, the cohort included ten female and six male twin pairs ranging in age from about 2.0 to 36.4 years, with a median of roughly 9 years. Twins were ranked among some 1,000 cohort participants for weight-for-height and FEVPerc (FEV1 disease centile) on the day of blood sampling. To gauge how much genetics shapes V and J gene usage, the researchers compared TCR beta repertoires both within and across 16 monozygotic twin pairs who have cystic fibrosis. Data for three of the twin pairs had been reported earlier in a different context. The research as a whole found: Nucleotide-identical clonotype sharing was significantly higher within monozygotic CF twin pairs than between unrelated CF individuals (P = 0.000026, Mann-Whitney). The cohort was small, and no association was found between shared CDR3 numbers and age, concordance or disease severity. The greatest similarity to the co-twin was observed for V gene usage in 13 of 16 pairs and for J usage in 8 of 16 pairs, which suggested genetic constraints. Simpson clonality tended to be low (median roughly 0.01), which suggests a naive-dominated repertoire, although clonality was higher in the most severely affected patients.

The twin pairs came from the European Cystic Fibrosis Twin and Sibling Study Cohort, which recruited patients from more than 150 CF clinics across 14 European countries. Zygosity and CFTR genotype were confirmed in-house, and zygosity was tested by multiplex PCR of nine short tandem repeat loci. Peripheral blood was sampled from each twin, and clinical parameters were recorded on the day of blood sampling. Genomic DNA was isolated from peripheral blood cells with phenol/chloroform and kept in TE buffer at 4 degrees C. The germline V gene gives CDR1 as SGHDT and CDR2 as YYEEEE. V lost 2 bases and J lost 0 bases; the stretch between them is 14 bases long. The CDR3 contains 16 residues, cysteine and phenylalanine counted. Only CDR3 DNA is held: 48 bases, read in frame from base 1.

The rearrangement combines TRBV5-6 with TRBJ1-1, with no reliable assignment of the D segment. The receptor comes from a boy aged 2-9 years with cystic fibrosis. Sequencing was performed on blood. CDR3 region: CASSFDPLGLNTEAFF. The DNA reads as follows: TGTGCCAGCAGCTTTGATCCCCTGGGCCTGAACACTGAAGCTTTCTTT.